This T cell receptor (beta chain) originates from a study of shared clonotypes between healthy human individuals. Study at large: With ages of 18 to 49, the donors were two women and a few men.

Trimming removed 0 bases at V and 0 bases at J, with 7 bases between. The germline V gene has CDR1 SGHDT and CDR2 YYEEEE. CDR3 length: 14 residues. Evenly divided among several immunoSEQ plates was the genomic DNA of each subset. Assay used: immunoSEQ multiplex PCR; TCRdb lists only in-frame clones, some missing. The sample consists of around 2,000,000 clones, about 95% of them appearing once. CD8 cells classed as naive were CD45RO-negative and positively selected for CCR7, excluding terminally differentiated effector memory CD45RA+ cells. On this clone: Its cognate antigen is unknown. Other DNA variants within this sample encode the same CDR3.

Study-level results: A limitation of the genetic and exposure-history diversity represented arose from few donors. Generation of non-shared clonotypes was less probable than generation of clonotypes shared by all four donors.

The J gene is TRBJ2-7, the V gene TRBV5-6, with D tentatively TRBD1 (6 bases). The TCR comes from a man between 18 and 29 years old in good health. The specimen sequenced was naive CD8+ T cells sorted from blood. The CDR3 region has the DNA TGTGCCAGCAGCTTGGGACAGGCCTCCTACGAGCAGTACTTC. This sequence encodes CASSLGQASYEQYF.